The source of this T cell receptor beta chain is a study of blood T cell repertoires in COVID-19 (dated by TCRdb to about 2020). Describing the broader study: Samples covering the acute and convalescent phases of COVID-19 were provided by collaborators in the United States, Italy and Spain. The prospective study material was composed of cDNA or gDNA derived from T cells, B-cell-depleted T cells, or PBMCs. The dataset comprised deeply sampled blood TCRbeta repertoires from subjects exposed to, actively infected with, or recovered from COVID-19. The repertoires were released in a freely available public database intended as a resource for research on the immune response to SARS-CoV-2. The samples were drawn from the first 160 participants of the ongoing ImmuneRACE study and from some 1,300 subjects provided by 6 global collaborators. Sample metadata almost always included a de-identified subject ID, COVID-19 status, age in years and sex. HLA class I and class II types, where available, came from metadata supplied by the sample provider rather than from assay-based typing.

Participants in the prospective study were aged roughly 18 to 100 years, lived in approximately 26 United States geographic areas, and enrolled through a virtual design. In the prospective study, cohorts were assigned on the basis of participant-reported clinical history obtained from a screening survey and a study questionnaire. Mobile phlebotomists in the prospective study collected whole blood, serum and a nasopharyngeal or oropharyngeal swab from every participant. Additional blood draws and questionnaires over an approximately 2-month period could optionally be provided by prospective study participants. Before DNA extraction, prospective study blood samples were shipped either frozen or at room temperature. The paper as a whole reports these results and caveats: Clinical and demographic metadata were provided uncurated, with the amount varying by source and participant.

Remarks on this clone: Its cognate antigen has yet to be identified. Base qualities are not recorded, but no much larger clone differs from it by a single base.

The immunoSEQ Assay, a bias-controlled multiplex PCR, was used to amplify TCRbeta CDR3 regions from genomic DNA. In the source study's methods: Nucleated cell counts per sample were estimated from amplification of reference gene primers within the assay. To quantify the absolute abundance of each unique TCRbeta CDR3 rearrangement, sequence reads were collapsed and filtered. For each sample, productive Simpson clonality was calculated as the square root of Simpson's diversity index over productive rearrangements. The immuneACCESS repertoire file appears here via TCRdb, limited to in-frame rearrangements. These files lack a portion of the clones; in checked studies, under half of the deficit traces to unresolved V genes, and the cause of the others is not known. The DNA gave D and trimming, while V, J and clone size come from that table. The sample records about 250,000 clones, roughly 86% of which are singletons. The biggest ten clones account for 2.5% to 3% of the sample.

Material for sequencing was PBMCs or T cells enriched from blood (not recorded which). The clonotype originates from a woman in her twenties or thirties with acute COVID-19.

CDR3 region: CASSQNRENYGYTF. The nucleotide sequence is TGTGCCAGCAGCCAGAACAGGGAAAACTATGGCTACACCTTC. The rearrangement combines TRBV14 with TRBJ1-2, with TRBD1 perhaps the D gene, on 6 matching bases. The junction shows trimming of 3 bases on V and 2 bases on J, plus 10 bases between the germline ends. CDR1 and CDR2, per the germline V gene, are SGHDN and FVKESK. From the cysteine through the phenylalanine, the CDR3 covers 14 amino acids. Only CDR3 DNA remains: 42 bases, in frame from the first base.